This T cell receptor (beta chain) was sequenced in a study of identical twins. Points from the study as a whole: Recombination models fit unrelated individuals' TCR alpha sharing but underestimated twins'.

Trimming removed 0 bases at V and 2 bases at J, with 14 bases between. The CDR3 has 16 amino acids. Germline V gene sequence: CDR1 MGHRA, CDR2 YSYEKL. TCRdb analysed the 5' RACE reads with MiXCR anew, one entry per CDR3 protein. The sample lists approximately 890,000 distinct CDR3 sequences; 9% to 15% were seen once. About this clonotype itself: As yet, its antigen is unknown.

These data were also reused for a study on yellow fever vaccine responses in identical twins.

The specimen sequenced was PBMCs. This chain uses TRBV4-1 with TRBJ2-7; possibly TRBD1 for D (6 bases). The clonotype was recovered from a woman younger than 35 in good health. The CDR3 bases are TGCGCCAGCAGCCAAGATAGGCAGGGGCGAACCTACGAGCAGTACTTC. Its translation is CASSQDRQGRTYEQYF.